The 17 T cell receptor beta chains below come from one sample, sequenced in a study of blood T cell repertoires in COVID-19. Measured with immunoSEQ multiplex PCR; TCRdb has only the in-frame clones, and not every one. The repertoire holds over 55,000 clones, with 91% as singletons. The sequencing input was peripheral blood. These receptors were collected from a man between 60 and 75 years old with acute or convalescent COVID-19.

For the CDR3, the DNA is TGTGCCTGGATGGGTCAGGGCGAAAAGAATTCACCCCTCCACTTT. Its translation is CAWMGQGEKNSPLHF. The V and J genes are TRBV30 and TRBJ1-6, with D tentatively TRBD1 (5 bases). This CDR3 has 15 amino acids. Germline V lookup: CDR1 GTSNPN, CDR2 SVGIG (reference sequence). V lost 4 bases, J lost 7 bases, and 17 bases lay in between. Based on the CDR3 plus reference TRBV30 and TRBJ1-6, the full variable domain is SQTIHQWPATLVQPVGSPLSLECTVEGTSNPNLYWYRQAAGRGLQLLFYSVGIGQISSEVPQNLSASRPQDRQFILSSKKLLLSDSGFYLCAWMGQGEKNSPLHFGNGTRLTVT.

J is TRBJ2-7 and V is TRBV10-3, with 7 bases identical to TRBD2. The V gene's germline CDR1 is ENHRY and CDR2 SYGVKD. This CDR3 has 12 amino acids. The V gene end was trimmed by 4 bases and the J gene end by 6 bases; junction bases not matched to a gene: 3. Here the CDR3 reads CAISGGSGEQYF. The DNA for the CDR3 is TGTGCCATCAGTGGCGGGAGTGGCGAGCAGTACTTC.

Written as DNA, the CDR3 is TGTGCCAGCACGCCAGGGGTAGCCAAAAACATTCAGTACTTC. Its translation is CASTPGVAKNIQYF. The chain couples TRBV9 to TRBJ2-4, with D tentatively TRBD1 (6 bases). Looked up from germline, CDR1 is SGDLS and CDR2 is YYNGEE. The CDR3 contains 14 residues. Trimming removed 6 bases from V and 0 bases from J, with 10 bases in between.

The gene calls are TRBV30 and TRBJ2-1; 10 bases map to TRBD1. This CDR3 has 13 residues. J was trimmed by 4 bases and V by 7 bases; bases with no gene match: 4. Germline CDR1 GTSNPN, CDR2 SVGIG (reference sequence). CDR3 region: CASGQGGYNEQFF. Written as DNA, the CDR3 is TGTGCCTCCGGACAGGGGGGGTACAATGAGCAGTTCTTC.

The CDR3 region is CASSPHSFAGTSVSYEQYF. The CDR3 nucleotides read TGTGCCAGCAGTCCGCACAGCTTTGCCGGGACTAGCGTATCCTACGAGCAGTACTTC. The V and J genes are TRBV28 and TRBJ2-7, with TRBD2 matching over 10 bases. From germline, CDR1 is MDHEN and CDR2 SYDVKM. The CDR3 totals 19 residues. V lost 5 bases and J lost 1; bases outside the gene matches: 17.

V is TRBV28 and J is TRBJ2-3, with D tentatively TRBD1 (6 bases). The CDR3 totals 15 residues. The V end was cut by 7 bases, the J end by 5 bases, with 19 bases between. CDR1 is MDHEN and CDR2 is SYDVKM in the germline V gene. CDR3 amino acids: CASTRGYPMGDTQYF. The DNA for the CDR3 is TGTGCCAGCACCAGGGGCTACCCAATGGGAGATACGCAGTATTTT. The full variable domain, completed using reference TRBV28 and TRBJ2-3, is DVKVTQSSRYLVKRTGEKVFLECVQDMDHENMFWYRQDPGLGLRLIYFSYDVKMKEKGDIPEGYSVSREKKERFSLILESASTNQTSMYLCASTRGYPMGDTQYFGPGTRLTVL.

This clone has just one count. V usage is TRBV28 and J usage is TRBJ1-5; D is unclear. Germline V gene sequence: CDR1 MDHEN, CDR2 SYDVKM. This CDR3 comprises 12 residues. V was shortened by 8 bases and J by 5 bases, with 10 bases between the two germline ends. CDR3 nucleotides: TGTGCCAGCCGAGTGCAGGATCAGCCCCAGCATTTT. Amino acids: CASRVQDQPQHF. The full variable domain, rest sourced from reference TRBV28 and TRBJ1-5, is DVKVTQSSRYLVKRTGEKVFLECVQDMDHENMFWYRQDPGLGLRLIYFSYDVKMKEKGDIPEGYSVSREKKERFSLILESASTNQTSMYLCASRVQDQPQHFGDGTRLSIL.

The gene calls are TRBV7-2 and TRBJ2-7; no firm D call. The germline V gene encodes CDR1 SGHTA and CDR2 FQGNSA. CDR3 length: 15 amino acids. Trimming cost V 3 bases and J 0 bases, with 12 bases left between them. The CDR3 reads CASSLVAESSYEQYF. Written as DNA, the CDR3 is TGTGCCAGCAGCTTGGTGGCGGAAAGCTCCTACGAGCAGTACTTC.

The sample holds one count of this clone. The chain links TRBV9 to TRBJ1-1; TRBD1 aligns across 7 bases. From germline, CDR1 is SGDLS and CDR2 YYNGEE. This CDR3 spans 14 amino acids. V trimming: 3 bases; J trimming: 5 bases; junction bases outside the gene matches: 7. The CDR3 here is CASSATGVRTEAFF. CDR3 sequence (DNA): TGTGCCAGCAGCGCCACAGGGGTAAGGACTGAAGCTTTCTTT.

This clone was seen a handful of times. V gene TRBV27 combines with J gene TRBJ1-5, with 8 bases that match TRBD1. The CDR3 sequence is 17 residues long. Germline V lookup: CDR1 MNHEY, CDR2 SMNVEV (reference sequence). Germline trimming cut 6 bases from V and 3 bases from J; bases unmatched to any gene: 13. The CDR3 loop reads CASRISGGAFPNQPQHF. The CDR3 DNA follows: TGTGCCAGCAGAATTTCAGGGGGCGCATTCCCCAATCAGCCCCAGCATTTT.

This clone came up once. The V call is TRBV5-8, the J call TRBJ1-4, with TRBD1 matching over 9 bases. Trimming at V came to 4 bases and at J to 8 bases, leaving 6 bases not matched to a gene. Germline V gives CDR1 SGHTS, CDR2 YDEGEE. This CDR3 region has 14 residues. The CDR3 loop reads CASSTGQGGEKLFF. The DNA for the CDR3 is TGTGCCAGCAGCACGGGACAGGGTGGGGAAAAACTGTTTTTT.

The chain employs TRBV30 and TRBJ1-5, with 9 bases identical to TRBD1. Germline assignment: CDR1 GTSNPN and CDR2 SVGIG (reference sequence). J was trimmed by 2 bases and V by 1 base; bases with no gene match: 6. CDR3 size: 16 residues. CDR3 bases: TGTGCCTGGAGTGGACAGGGGGGAATAGGCAATCAGCCCCAGCATTTT. It is translated as CAWSGQGGIGNQPQHF. Variable domain in full (rest from reference TRBV30 and TRBJ1-5): SQTIHQWPATLVQPVGSPLSLECTVEGTSNPNLYWYRQAAGRGLQLLFYSVGIGQISSEVPQNLSASRPQDRQFILSSKKLLLSDSGFYLCAWSGQGGIGNQPQHFGDGTRLSIL.

The chain couples TRBV18 to TRBJ2-1; TRBD2 matches at 11 bases. This CDR3 is 17 amino acids long. With V trimmed by 3 bases and J by 1 base, 5 bases remained unmatched. Germline assignment: CDR1 KGHSH and CDR2 LQKENI. The CDR3 region has the DNA TGTGCCAGCTCACCTGGACTAGCGGGTTCGTCCTACAATGAGCAGTTCTTC. Translating gives CASSPGLAGSSYNEQFF.

This chain links TRBV6-1 with TRBJ1-4; D is unclear. From germline, CDR1 is MNHNS and CDR2 SASEGT. V was pared by 1 base and J by 5 bases, with 20 bases between. This CDR3 has 18 amino acids. CDR3 protein: CASSEDRLGVRRNEKLFF. In DNA form, the CDR3 reads TGTGCCAGCAGTGAAGACCGACTCGGTGTCAGGAGGAATGAAAAACTGTTTTTT.

The V gene is TRBV7-8, the J gene TRBJ2-1; 13 nucleotides align to TRBD2. V lost 5 bases to trimming and J lost 7 bases; unmatched junction nucleotides: 5. CDR3 length: 15 residues. Germline loops: CDR1 SGHVS, CDR2 FQNEAQ. CDR3 residues: CASSRWTSGSNEQFF. CDR3 in DNA: TGTGCCAGCAGCCGGTGGACTAGCGGGAGTAATGAGCAGTTCTTC.

The chain couples TRBV13 to TRBJ1-2; D is possibly TRBD1 (5 bases). Germline V gene sequence: CDR1 PRHDT, CDR2 FYEKMQ (reference sequence). The CDR3 is 15 amino acids. V lost 5 bases to trimming and J lost 0 bases, with 13 bases between them. The CDR3 coding sequence is TGTGCCAGCAGCGATGGGACGGGAGCTAACTATGGCTACACCTTC. This codes for CASSDGTGANYGYTF. Full variable domain (rest looked up from reference TRBV13 and TRBJ1-2): AAGVIQSPRHLIKEKRETATLKCYPIPRHDTVYWYQQGPGQDPQFLISFYEKMQSDKGSIPDRFSAQQFSDYHSELNMSSLELGDSALYFCASSDGTGANYGYTFGSGTRLTVV.

This clone was picked up a small number of times. The V call is TRBV6-5, the J call TRBJ1-1; no reliable D call. The CDR3 extends over 12 amino acids. V shed 5 bases and J shed 6 bases, with 10 bases lying between them. Looked up from germline, CDR1 is MNHEY and CDR2 is SVGAGI. The CDR3 sequence is CASSTRGAEAFF. The DNA of the CDR3 is TGTGCCAGCAGTACACGGGGAGCTGAAGCTTTCTTT.